The 18 T cell receptor beta chains presented below share a single source sample, sequenced in a study of T-cell reconstitution after alpha-beta-depleted transplantation in children. For TCRbeta, the library was prepared with unique molecular identifiers. TCRdb re-called the PCR reads with MiXCR, one entry per CDR3 protein. The repertoire includes some 400,000 distinct CDR3 sequences, roughly 22% of them detected once, and 3.8% sits in the top ten. The sequencing used PBMCs from the stem cell graft donor, collected from the stem cell graft. All receptors derive from a human donor who donated a stem cell graft to a child with acute myeloid leukemia.

J is TRBJ2-1 and V is TRBV29-1; the match to TRBD1 covers 8 bases. The CDR3 covers 14 residues. CDR1 is SQVTM, CDR2 ANQGSEA, per germline. The V gene end was trimmed by 4 bases and the J gene end by 5 bases; junction bases not matched to a gene: 7. The CDR3, as DNA: TGCAGCGTTGCCCGGACAGGGACGAACAATGAGCAGTTCTTC. Amino acid sequence: CSVARTGTNNEQFF.

This clonotype was seen more than once but under ten times. J is TRBJ1-2 and V is TRBV29-1; the D gene is possibly TRBD1 (5 bases). The germline V and J ends were trimmed by 4 bases and 6 bases, with 9 bases remaining between them. This CDR3 region has 11 residues. CDR1 is SQVTM and CDR2 is ANQGSEA in the germline V gene. CDR3 in DNA: TGCAGCGTTGCACGGGGGGATGGCTACACCTTC. Encoded protein: CSVARGDGYTF.

This chain joins TRBV20-1 and TRBJ1-5, with 8 positions matching TRBD1. Germline trimming cut 4 bases from V and 7 bases from J; bases unmatched to any gene: 15. Looked up from germline, CDR1 is DFQATT and CDR2 is SNEGSKA (reference sequence). This CDR3 has 16 residues. The CDR3 spells CSAIGQGSAGGQPQHF. The CDR3 DNA reads as TGCAGTGCTATAGGACAGGGCTCCGCCGGGGGACAGCCCCAGCATTTT.

This chain connects TRBV10-3 to TRBJ1-1; 11 positions agree with TRBD1. This CDR3 contains 15 residues. Germline V gene lookup returns CDR1 ENHRY and CDR2 SYGVKD. V was clipped by 6 bases and J by 0 bases; unmatched bases: 3. DNA for the CDR3: TGTGCCATCAGCCCGGGACAGGGGGTGAACACTGAAGCTTTCTTT. It is translated as CAISPGQGVNTEAFF.

This clonotype was seen more than once but under ten times. This chain connects TRBV5-1 to TRBJ2-1; 13 nucleotides match TRBD2. V lost 3 bases and J lost 10; bases outside the gene matches: 7. The CDR3 covers 15 residues. Germline V gene data show CDR1 as SGHRS and CDR2 as YFSETQ. The CDR3 loop is CASSSPGLAGQEQFF. DNA of the CDR3: TGCGCCAGCAGCTCTCCGGGACTAGCGGGACAGGAGCAGTTCTTC.

This clonotype was observed many times. The V and J genes are TRBV6-1 and TRBJ1-2, with D uncertain. V lost 6 bases and J lost 4, with 12 bases in between. Germline V gene sequence: CDR1 MNHNS, CDR2 SASEGT. The CDR3 has 13 amino acids. DNA of the CDR3: TGTGCCAGCAGGACCCCCTCTGCCTATGGCTACACCTTC. This translates into CASRTPSAYGYTF.

This chain connects TRBV5-1 to TRBJ2-7; 7 bases align to TRBD1. CDR1 and CDR2 from the germline V gene are SGHRS and YFSETQ. This CDR3 has 15 amino acids. V lost 0 bases, J lost 3 bases, and 6 bases stayed unmatched. This CDR3 is CASSLGVGTVYEQYF. The CDR3 DNA sequence: TGCGCCAGCAGCTTGGGGGTTGGGACAGTCTACGAGCAGTACTTC.

The sample holds a few counts of this clonotype. The J gene is TRBJ2-1, the V gene TRBV6-2 or TRBV6-3; D is ambiguous. In germline, CDR1 is MNHEY, CDR2 SVGEGT. Trimming pared 0 bases from V and 0 bases from J, leaving 9 bases between. The CDR3 loop spans 16 amino acids. The CDR3 is CASSYSGSSSYNEQFF. The DNA for the CDR3 is TGTGCCAGCAGTTACTCTGGTTCCAGCTCCTACAATGAGCAGTTCTTC.

This clonotype was detected a few times. The chain is built from TRBV4-2 and TRBJ1-1, with D perhaps TRBD1 (5 bases). In germline, CDR1 is LGHNA, CDR2 YNFKEQ. The CDR3 spans 14 residues. V was cut by 1 base and J by 5 bases, with 11 bases left in between. The CDR3 reads CASSQGGGNTEAFF. The CDR3 nucleotides read TGTGCCAGCAGCCAAGGGGGGGGAAATACTGAAGCTTTCTTT.

The count of this clonotype is one. The V call is TRBV11-2, the J call TRBJ2-7; 8 bases are shared with TRBD2. The CDR3 totals 15 residues. Per germline, CDR1 SGHAT and CDR2 FQNNGV. The trim removed 5 bases at V and 2 bases at J, leaving 8 bases unmatched. CDR3 sequence reads: CASSPTGGNTYEQYF. As DNA, the CDR3 is TGTGCCAGCAGCCCAACGGGGGGGAATACCTACGAGCAGTACTTC.

This clonotype was picked up a small number of times. The rearrangement links TRBV5-1 to TRBJ2-5; possible D gene TRBD2, 6 bases. The germline CDR1 and CDR2 sequences are SGHRS and YFSETQ. The CDR3 runs to 15 residues. V was pared by 3 bases and J by 2 bases, with 14 bases between. CDR3 coding DNA: TGCGCCAGCAGCTCCCGGGACTCGAAACAAGAGACCCAGTACTTC. Translation gives CASSSRDSKQETQYF.

This chain links TRBV10-3 with TRBJ2-1, with D maybe TRBD1 (5 bases). CDR3 size: 14 residues. V lost 6 bases, J lost 6 bases, and 15 bases lay in between. Germline CDR1 reads ENHRY; CDR2 reads SYGVKD. CDR3: CAIRGPDGTNEQFF. CDR3 nucleotide sequence: TGTGCCATCAGGGGGCCGGATGGAACCAATGAGCAGTTCTTC.

This sequence joins TRBV5-1 and TRBJ1-1; D is uncertain. Looked up from germline, CDR1 is SGHRS and CDR2 is YFSETQ. This CDR3 is 13 amino acids long. Trimming removed 7 bases from V and 1 base from J, with 11 bases in between. The CDR3: CASGRDKNTEAFF. The CDR3 region has the DNA TGCGCCAGCGGACGAGACAAGAACACTGAAGCTTTCTTT.

Remarks on this clonotype: Here the CDR3 omits its conserved ending phenylalanine or tryptophan, so a read error is the likely source. The V call is TRBV7-2, the J call TRBJ1-2; D is perhaps TRBD1 (5 bases). CDR1 and CDR2 (germline): SGHTA, FQGNSA. V was pared by 5 bases and J by 3 bases, with 10 bases between. The CDR3 spans 13 residues. CDR3 sequence reads: CASSPEGHYGYTY. The CDR3 DNA follows: TGTGCCAGCAGCCCTGAGGGGCACTATGGCTACACCTAC.

This clonotype was found many times. This chain uses TRBV5-6 with TRBJ2-1, with D tentatively TRBD2 (7 bases). V was cut by 1 base and J by 3 bases, with 14 bases left in between. Germline lookup yields CDR1 SGHDT and CDR2 YYEEEE. CDR3 length equals 16 residues. This CDR3 is CASSLPGLGGYNEQFF. For the CDR3, the DNA is TGTGCCAGCAGCTTGCCAGGACTAGGGGGCTACAATGAGCAGTTCTTC.

The chain combines TRBV11-3 with TRBJ2-3; TRBD2 matches 10 bases. There are 14 residues in the CDR3. J lost 5 bases, V lost 4 bases, and 3 bases had no gene match. Germline V gene data show CDR1 as SGHNT and CDR2 as YENEEA. The CDR3 loop is CASSSSGSGDTQYF. CDR3 nucleotides: TGTGCCAGCAGCTCTAGCGGGAGTGGAGATACGCAGTATTTT.

This clonotype occurred a few times. This chain links TRBV12-3 or TRBV12-4 with TRBJ2-6, with D uncertain. Trimming took off 1 base at V and 0 bases at J, with 7 bases between the two ends. The CDR3 totals 16 residues. The CDR3 spells CASSLGLVSGANVLTF. The DNA of the CDR3 is TGTGCCAGCAGTTTAGGTCTGGTCTCTGGGGCCAACGTCCTGACTTTC.

This chain joins TRBV9 and TRBJ1-5, with D tentatively TRBD1 (5 bases). Germline V CDR1 and CDR2: SGDLS, YYNGEE. V was trimmed by 0 bases and J by 4 bases, leaving 11 bases between them. The CDR3 extends over 15 amino acids. The CDR3 loop is CASSVGSGINQPQHF. CDR3 DNA: TGTGCCAGCAGCGTAGGGTCAGGGATTAATCAGCCCCAGCATTTT. Using reference TRBV9 and TRBJ1-5 for the parts outside the CDR3, the full variable domain is DSGVTQTPKHLITATGQRVTLRCSPRSGDLSVYWYQQSLDQGLQFLIQYYNGEERAKGNILERFSAQQFPDLHSELNLSSLELGDSALYFCASSVGSGINQPQHFGDGTRLSIL.